This TCR beta chain appears in the sequencing data of a study of cytomegalovirus exposure and HLA in healthy donors. General study findings and limits: Looking again later, the authors saw that most CMV-associated TCR beta chains seemed HLA-restricted. Analysis was carried out at a later point, and it linked a missense DCLRE1C variant to TCR beta V- and J-gene trimming. Accounts indicate the classifier identified cytomegalovirus status with strong specificity and sensitivity. There were 150 or so TCR beta chains listed as cytomegalovirus-associated.

The PCR was carried out with 60 Vbeta primers and 13 Jbeta primers. Using immunoSEQ multiplex PCR, the repertoire was profiled, and TCRdb retains in-frame clones only, with some absent. Reported are approximately 140,000 clones; the ten largest clones contain 2% to 3%. V lost 0 bases and J lost 8; bases outside the gene matches: 6. This CDR3 spans 15 amino acids. The germline gives CDR1 SGHRS, CDR2 YFSETQ. Comments on this clone: Its target is not known.

This chain connects TRBV5-1 to TRBJ2-1; 9 bases are shared with TRBD1. The sequence was collected from a middle-aged man in good health and CMV-seronegative. The sequenced material came from PBMCs. CDR3 sequence: CASSLAGTGTHEQFF. The CDR3 DNA follows: TGCGCCAGCAGCTTGGCCGGGACAGGGACCCATGAGCAGTTCTTC.